Each of the 7 T cell receptor beta chains below was sequenced from the same sample in a study of shared clonotypes between healthy human individuals. TCRdb keeps only in-frame clones here, not all; method: immunoSEQ multiplex PCR. The sample lists over a million clones, approximately 68% occurring once. Sequenced: memory CD4+ T cells sorted from blood. As to subset: CD45RA-negative fraction. These receptors all come from a man aged 18 to 29 in good health.

The V gene is TRBV30, the J gene TRBJ1-2; 7 positions match TRBD1. With V trimmed by 2 bases and J by 8 bases, 8 bases remained unmatched. The CDR3 is 13 residues long. Germline assignment: CDR1 GTSNPN and CDR2 SVGIG (reference sequence). The DNA for the CDR3 is TGTGCCTGGAGTTGGCAGGGGGTAGGCGGCTACACCTTC. This encodes CAWSWQGVGGYTF.

Details on this clone: At the DNA level, this CDR3 is encoded by other sequences in the same sample as well. The chain carries TRBV18 and TRBJ1-1; 7 nucleotides line up with TRBD1. The CDR3 has 13 amino acids. Germline V gene lookup returns CDR1 KGHSH and CDR2 LQKENI. V trimming: 8 bases; J trimming: 0 bases; junction bases outside the gene matches: 3. The CDR3 spells CASLGGMNTEAFF. CDR3 bases: TGTGCCAGCCTAGGGGGCATGAACACTGAAGCTTTCTTT.

This clone has more than one count but fewer than ten. The V and J genes are TRBV6-1 and TRBJ1-6, with 7 bases identical to TRBD1. The germline V gene has CDR1 MNHNS and CDR2 SASEGT. The CDR3 extends over 14 amino acids. V dropped 5 bases and J dropped 7; count of bases not matched to a gene: 5. The CDR3, as DNA: TGTGCCAGCAGTCCAGGGGGGAGGAATTCACCCCTCCACTTT. It translates to CASSPGGRNSPLHF.

A word on this clone: Different DNA sequences within this sample yield the same CDR3. The rearrangement uses TRBV2 and TRBJ2-5; 7 bases line up with TRBD1. V lost 4 bases, J lost 1 base, and 6 bases stayed unmatched. Germline CDR1 and CDR2: SNHLY and FYNNEI. The CDR3 totals 15 residues. In DNA form, the CDR3 reads TGTGCCAGCAGTGGTACAGGGGCGCCCCAAGAGACCCAGTACTTC. It yields the protein CASSGTGAPQETQYF.

The V call is TRBV19, the J call TRBJ1-3; D unclear. Germline V lookup: CDR1 LNHDA, CDR2 SQIVND (reference sequence). Between the trimmed V and J ends, which lost 2 bases and 2 bases, there was a span of 10 bases. CDR3 length: 15 amino acids. The CDR3 spells CASSISDGAGNTIYF. The CDR3 coding sequence is TGTGCCAGTAGTATAAGTGACGGGGCTGGAAACACCATATATTTT.

V gene TRBV15 combines with J gene TRBJ2-4, with D unresolved. V gave up 2 bases and J gave up 0 bases, with 14 bases separating them. Germline-derived CDR1 and CDR2 are LNHNV and YYDKDF (reference sequence). This CDR3 is 17 amino acids long. The CDR3 DNA follows: TGTGCCACCAGCAGACAAAGGGTTGACCTAGCCAAAAACATTCAGTACTTC. It is translated as CATSRQRVDLAKNIQYF.

V is TRBV2 and J is TRBJ1-6, with D unresolved. V was clipped by 8 bases and J by 9 bases, with 17 bases between them. The CDR3 length is 14 residues. CDR1 and CDR2 from the germline V gene are SNHLY and FYNNEI. The CDR3 loop is CASSSSAEGSPLHF. DNA of the CDR3: TGTGCCAGCTCCTCCTCCGCAGAAGGTTCACCCCTCCACTTT.